The 25 T cell receptor beta chains reported below all come from one sample, sequenced in a study of blood T cell repertoires in COVID-19. Repertoires were generated with immunoSEQ multiplex PCR, while TCRdb's copy carries only in-frame clones and drops some. Counted here are 310,000 or so clones, roughly 87% occurring once; the ten biggest clones make up about 9.8%. The specimen sequenced was PBMCs or T cells enriched from blood (not recorded which). Receptors originate from a woman aged 18 to 35 who had recovered from COVID-19.

The chain carries TRBV18 and TRBJ2-2, with D perhaps TRBD1 (6 bases). The CDR3 sequence is 15 residues long. With 1 base removed from V and 5 bases from J, the gap between germline ends came to 11 bases. The germline gives CDR1 KGHSH, CDR2 LQKENI. In DNA, the CDR3 is TGTGCCAGCTCACCACAACAGGGAATAACCGGGGAGCTGTTTTTT. Translation: CASSPQQGITGELFF.

The genes are TRBV7-8 and TRBJ2-3; D is perhaps TRBD2 (6 bases). Looked up from germline, CDR1 is SGHVS and CDR2 is FQNEAQ. The CDR3 spans 19 residues. Trimming removed 1 base from V and 2 bases from J, with 22 bases in between. In nucleotides, the CDR3 is TGTGCCAGCAGCTTAGTAGGGAGGCGGCGGGGCGTGACCACAGATACGCAGTATTTT. Encoded protein: CASSLVGRRRGVTTDTQYF.

The chain carries TRBV21-1 and TRBJ1-4. TRBV21-1 is a pseudogene locus. This CDR3 comprises 12 residues. CDR3 residues: CARLPENEKLFF. The DNA for the CDR3 is TGTGCCAGACTGCCCGAGAATGAAAAACTGTTTTTT.

The chain is built from TRBV21-1 and TRBJ2-3; the table names TRBD1, a call not compared with the DNA. TRBV21-1 is assigned pseudogene status. The CDR3 has 17 residues. CDR3 nucleotides: TGTGCCAGCAGAAGGGTGTCGAGGACAGGGGGCGCAGATACGCAGTATTTT. Translation gives CASRRVSRTGGADTQYF.

The chain couples TRBV28 to TRBJ1-2; the D gene is possibly TRBD1 (6 bases). The V gene lost 4 bases and the J gene lost 6 bases, with 24 bases spanning the gap. The CDR3 sequence is 17 residues long. CDR1 is MDHEN, CDR2 SYDVKM, per germline. CDR3 residues: CASSYLGEQGRKDGYTF. As DNA, the CDR3 is TGTGCCAGCAGTTATCTAGGTGAACAGGGCCGGAAGGATGGCTACACCTTC.

The gene calls are TRBV7-9 and TRBJ2-1; TRBD1 agrees at 9 bases. The CDR3 sequence is 14 residues long. Germline-derived CDR1 and CDR2 are SEHNR and FQNEAQ (reference sequence). V lost 3 bases to trimming and J lost 10 bases; unmatched junction nucleotides: 7. The chain's CDR3 is CASSLFTGGGEQFF. The CDR3, as DNA: TGTGCCAGCAGCTTGTTCACAGGGGGCGGGGAGCAGTTCTTC.

The gene calls are TRBV29-1 and TRBJ2-7; 11 bases fit TRBD2. The V segment lost 6 bases and the J segment 7 bases; nucleotides outside the gene matches: 8. CDR1 and CDR2 from the germline V gene are SQVTM and ANQGSEA. The CDR3 has 13 residues. The CDR3 sequence: CSVLLAGGLEQYF. CDR3 in DNA: TGCAGCGTCCTCCTAGCGGGGGGTCTGGAGCAGTACTTC.

This clone was detected only once. This chain connects TRBV5-5 to TRBJ2-1; the match to TRBD2 covers 9 bases. Germline V gives CDR1 SGHKS, CDR2 YYEKEE (reference sequence). V was clipped by 4 bases and J by 8 bases; unmatched bases: 10. The CDR3 is 15 residues long. The CDR3 reads CASSPSPGLADEQFF. The CDR3 nucleotides are TGTGCCAGCAGCCCCAGCCCGGGACTAGCCGATGAGCAGTTCTTC.

J is TRBJ1-3 and V is TRBV11-2; D call uncertain. V lost 3 bases and J 8 bases, leaving 8 bases between the germline ends. The CDR3 totals 12 residues. Germline V gene sequence: CDR1 SGHAT, CDR2 FQNNGV. The chain's CDR3 is CASSFSGDTIYF. The CDR3 DNA follows: TGTGCCAGCAGCTTTAGCGGGGACACCATATATTTT.

V is TRBV28 and J is TRBJ1-6; 8 positions match TRBD1. V dropped 10 bases and J dropped 7; count of bases not matched to a gene: 12. The CDR3 has 15 residues. Germline CDR1 and CDR2: MDHEN and SYDVKM. The CDR3 nucleotides read TGTGCCACCAATCCATCGACAGGGGTAAATTCACCCCTCCACTTT. It codes for CATNPSTGVNSPLHF.

The rearrangement uses TRBV7-2 and TRBJ1-2; perhaps TRBD1 as D (5 bases). This CDR3 region has 15 residues. V was trimmed by 0 bases and J by 2 bases, leaving 10 bases between them. Germline CDR1 is SGHTA and CDR2 is FQGNSA. The CDR3 sequence is CASSLANTGNYGYTF. As DNA, the CDR3 is TGTGCCAGCAGCTTAGCGAACACAGGCAACTATGGCTACACCTTC.

This clone is a singleton in its sample. The chain recombines TRBV6-5 with TRBJ2-2; TRBD2 matches at 9 bases. Germline V gene sequence: CDR1 MNHEY, CDR2 SVGAGI. The CDR3 is 16 residues long. Trimming at V came to 0 bases and at J to 7 bases, leaving 6 bases not matched to a gene. CDR3 DNA sequence: TGTGCCAGCAGTTACTCTCCTAGCGGGACAATCGGGGAGCTGTTTTTT. Translating gives CASSYSPSGTIGELFF.

CDR3 amino acids: CASSYRGGGLGNEQFF. DNA for the CDR3: TGTGCCAGCAGCTACCGTGGAGGGGGCCTGGGCAATGAGCAGTTCTTC. V and J are TRBV7-2 and TRBJ2-1, with D perhaps matching TRBD1 (7 bases). The germline V and J ends were trimmed by 4 bases and 6 bases, with 19 bases remaining between them. The germline V gene encodes CDR1 SGHTA and CDR2 FQGNSA. The CDR3 runs to 16 residues.

This rearrangement joins TRBV7-9 to TRBJ1-6, with D possibly being TRBD1 (5 bases). Deletions cut 10 bases from V and 7 bases from J, with 23 bases between. Germline values: CDR1 SEHNR, CDR2 FQNEAQ (reference sequence). The CDR3 length is 16 residues. The CDR3 is CATQEGANLLNSPLHF. In nucleotides, the CDR3 is TGTGCCACCCAAGAAGGGGCCAACCTCCTGAATTCACCCCTCCACTTT.

The chain combines TRBV4-3 with TRBJ2-3; 7 nucleotides line up with TRBD1. The CDR3 has 15 residues. Per germline, CDR1 LGHNA and CDR2 YSLEER. V lost 8 bases and J lost 3; bases outside the gene matches: 11. CDR3 coding DNA: TGCGCCAGCTCCGACAGGGAAGTTAGGACAGATACGCAGTATTTT. The encoded protein is CASSDREVRTDTQYF.

For this clone: This CDR3 is also generated by other DNA sequences in the sample. The chain recombines TRBV4-3 with TRBJ1-1; D gene ambiguous. This CDR3 spans 13 amino acids. V was trimmed by 0 bases and J by 1 base, leaving 3 bases between them. Per the germline V gene, CDR1 is LGHNA and CDR2 is YSLEER. The CDR3 DNA is TGCGCCAGCAGCCAAGATCGGAACACTGAAGCTTTCTTT. It specifies CASSQDRNTEAFF.

This sequence joins TRBV6-6 and TRBJ2-2; the D is unclear. The CDR3 loop spans 13 amino acids. Germline CDR1 MNHNY, CDR2 SVGAGI (reference sequence). Trimming pared 5 bases from V and 3 bases from J, leaving 7 bases between. This CDR3 is CASSMEYTGELFF. CDR3 sequence (DNA): TGTGCCAGCAGTATGGAGTACACCGGGGAGCTGTTTTTT.

The chain recombines TRBV11-2 with TRBJ2-1; D is unclear. The CDR3 has 14 residues. Trimming pared 0 bases from V and 7 bases from J, leaving 10 bases between. The V gene's germline CDR1 is SGHAT and CDR2 FQNNGV. The CDR3 sequence: CASSLDHSGNEQFF. The CDR3 DNA sequence: TGTGCCAGCAGCTTAGATCACTCCGGGAATGAGCAGTTCTTC.

This chain connects TRBV5-4 to TRBJ2-2; TRBD1 matches at 7 bases. Germline V gene sequence: CDR1 SGHNT, CDR2 YYREEE (reference sequence). The CDR3 contains 14 residues. The trim removed 2 bases at V and 4 bases at J, leaving 2 bases unmatched. The CDR3, as DNA: TGTGCCAGCAGCTTTGACAGGGCCACCGGGGAGCTGTTTTTT. Translation: CASSFDRATGELFF.

This chain links TRBV27 with TRBJ2-7; 12 bases map to TRBD2. Trimming took 6 bases from V and 0 from J; bases not matched to a gene: 3. Looked up from germline, CDR1 is MNHEY and CDR2 is SMNVEV (reference sequence). The CDR3 runs 15 residues. The CDR3 spells CASSLAGGSSYEQYF. The CDR3 nucleotides are TGTGCCAGCAGCCTAGCGGGAGGGAGCTCCTACGAGCAGTACTTC.

V gene TRBV6-5 combines with J gene TRBJ1-2, with TRBD1 matching 8 bases. CDR3 length: 16 amino acids. Germline assignment: CDR1 MNHEY and CDR2 SVGAGI. Losses at the gene ends were 1 base for V and 4 bases for J; bases not matched to a gene: 8. The CDR3 here is CASSYLGQAYLYGYTF. The CDR3, as DNA: TGTGCCAGCAGTTACTTGGGACAGGCCTACCTCTATGGCTACACCTTC.

The rearrangement links TRBV2 to TRBJ2-3; 11 nucleotides agree with TRBD2. V was pared by 9 bases and J by 0 bases, with 8 bases of the junction left unmatched. This CDR3 has 16 residues. CDR1 and CDR2 from the germline V gene are SNHLY and FYNNEI. Here the CDR3 reads CASGYGTSGSTDTQYF. The CDR3 nucleotides are TGTGCCAGTGGATACGGGACTAGCGGTAGCACAGATACGCAGTATTTT.

V is TRBV24-1 and J is TRBJ2-7; 8 bases map to TRBD1. Trimming removed 3 bases from V and 3 bases from J; junction bases left unmatched: 6. CDR1 is KGHDR, CDR2 SFDVKD, per germline. The CDR3 totals 15 residues. The CDR3 protein is CATSDTRQGYYEQYF. In DNA, the CDR3 is TGTGCCACCAGTGATACCCGACAGGGGTACTACGAGCAGTACTTC.

Comments on this clone: Other DNA sequences from this sample encode an identical CDR3 as well. The chain couples TRBV28 to TRBJ1-2; no clear D gene. V was cut by 2 bases and J by 4 bases, with 8 bases left in between. From germline, CDR1 is MDHEN and CDR2 SYDVKM. The CDR3 loop spans 13 amino acids. The CDR3 reads CASSLMTGYGYTF. The CDR3 region has the DNA TGTGCCAGCAGTTTAATGACGGGCTATGGCTACACCTTC.

This sequence joins TRBV24-1 and TRBJ1-2; D uncertain. The germline V gene has CDR1 KGHDR and CDR2 SFDVKD. The CDR3 runs to 14 residues. V lost 6 bases and J 4 bases, leaving 14 bases between the germline ends. Here the CDR3 reads CATSHRRLTYGYTF. CDR3 DNA sequence: TGTGCCACCAGTCATAGGAGACTCACCTATGGCTACACCTTC.